Shown below are 30 T cell receptor beta chains from a single sample sequenced in a study of T cell responses to AZD1222 COVID-19 vaccine. Libraries were prepared by immunoSEQ multiplex PCR; TCRdb keeps only in-frame clonotypes and omits some of them. The table records over 100,000 clones, around 90% of them present only once. This specimen consisted of peripheral blood, obtained on day 0 of AZD1222 vaccination. Every receptor here comes from an adult in good health.

The rearrangement uses TRBV15 and TRBJ2-1, with 12 bases aligning to TRBD2. Looked up from germline, CDR1 is LNHNV and CDR2 is YYDKDF (reference sequence). With V trimmed by 4 bases and J by 4 bases, 5 bases remained unmatched. There are 16 residues in the CDR3. In nucleotides, the CDR3 is TGTGCCACCAGCACCCCTGGACTAGCGGGATACAATGAGCAGTTCTTC. Protein: CATSTPGLAGYNEQFF.

Only one count was recorded for this clone. The rearrangement uses TRBV3-1 (or the pseudogene TRBV3-2) and TRBJ2-1, with 7 bases identical to TRBD2. The V gene's germline CDR1 is LGHDT and CDR2 YNNKEL (reference sequence). Trimming at V came to 4 bases and at J to 10 bases, leaving 10 bases not matched to a gene. The CDR3 runs 14 residues. CDR3 in DNA: TGTGCCAGCAGCCCATATAGCGGGCTGTGGGAGCAGTTCTTC. Translating it yields CASSPYSGLWEQFF.

This clone was counted a single time. The chain recombines TRBV19 with TRBJ2-1; D is possibly TRBD1 or TRBD2 (5 bases each). The CDR3 runs to 14 residues. The germline V gene encodes CDR1 LNHDA and CDR2 SQIVND (reference sequence). With 4 bases removed from V and 5 bases from J, the gap between germline ends came to 12 bases. DNA for the CDR3: TGTGCCAGTAGTACTGGATGGGGGAACAATGAGCAGTTCTTC. It translates to CASSTGWGNNEQFF.

A single count supports this clone. The CDR3, as DNA: TGTGCCAGTAAGTTCGGAGGGCCCTACAATGAGCAGTTCTTC. This encodes CASKFGGPYNEQFF. The gene calls are TRBV19 and TRBJ2-1; TRBD2 might be the D (6 bases). The V end lost 7 bases, the J end lost 2 bases, and 12 bases lay between the germline ends. The germline V gene has CDR1 LNHDA and CDR2 SQIVND (reference sequence). This CDR3 has 14 amino acids.

There are a few counts of this clone. The rearrangement joins TRBV4-3 to TRBJ2-1, with D unresolved. V dropped 0 bases and J dropped 10 bases, with 13 bases sitting between them. The CDR3 contains 14 residues. Per germline, CDR1 LGHNA and CDR2 YSLEER. CDR3 bases: TGCGCCAGCAGCCAAGATCCAATAGCCAAGGAGCAGTTCTTC. It encodes CASSQDPIAKEQFF.

The V call is TRBV9, the J call TRBJ2-1; either TRBD1 or TRBD2 may fit D (5 bases each). CDR3 length equals 13 residues. CDR1 SGDLS and CDR2 YYNGEE come from the germline V gene. V was pared by 7 bases and J by 8 bases, with 16 bases between. The CDR3 nucleotides read TGTGCCAGCTGGGGTGGGACGGGTGATGAGCAGTTCTTC. Translation gives CASWGGTGDEQFF. Filled out from reference TRBV9 and TRBJ2-1, the complete variable domain reads DSGVTQTPKHLITATGQRVTLRCSPRSGDLSVYWYQQSLDQGLQFLIQYYNGEERAKGNILERFSAQQFPDLHSELNLSSLELGDSALYFCASWGGTGDEQFFGPGTRLTVL.

The V gene is TRBV25-1, the J gene TRBJ1-2; D is unclear. The V gene's germline CDR1 is MGHDK and CDR2 SYGVNS. With 1 base removed from V and 8 bases from J, the gap between germline ends came to 11 bases. CDR3 length: 13 residues. The CDR3 DNA sequence: TGTGCCAGCAGTGAATTAGCGTTCGGCGGCTACACCTTC. This translates into CASSELAFGGYTF.

The chain carries TRBV11-2 and TRBJ1-5; TRBD1 agrees at 7 bases. The CDR3 has 14 residues. V lost 4 bases, J lost 4 bases, and 4 bases stayed unmatched. Germline CDR1 and CDR2: SGHAT and FQNNGV. This CDR3 is CASSSNRGNQPQHF. The CDR3 region has the DNA TGTGCCAGCAGCTCAAACAGGGGAAATCAGCCCCAGCATTTT.

The chain recombines TRBV18 with TRBJ1-1, with TRBD1 as a possible D gene (6 bases). This CDR3 region has 13 residues. The germline gives CDR1 KGHSH, CDR2 LQKENI. Trimming left V 6 bases short and J 4 bases short, with 12 bases between. The CDR3 loop reads CASSQQGGTEAFF. DNA of the CDR3: TGTGCCAGCTCGCAACAGGGAGGCACTGAAGCTTTCTTT.

CDR3 amino acids: CASSQQTGIEAFF. The CDR3, as DNA: TGCGCCAGCAGCCAACAAACAGGGATAGAAGCTTTCTTT. The chain couples TRBV4-3 to TRBJ1-1; tentative D call: TRBD1 (6 bases). V lost 2 bases and J 8 bases, leaving 12 bases between the germline ends. CDR1 and CDR2 (germline): LGHNA, YSLEER. The CDR3 covers 13 residues.

The CDR3 DNA reads as TGCGCCAGCAGTGAGCATTCCGGGACTAGCGGGAGGGCCCTGGAGACCCAGTACTTC. It specifies CASSEHSGTSGRALETQYF. V and J are TRBV10-1 and TRBJ2-5, with 16 positions matching TRBD2. V was clipped by 2 bases and J by 5 bases; unmatched bases: 11. The CDR3 runs to 19 residues. CDR1 is WNHNN and CDR2 is SYGVQD in the germline V gene (reference sequence).

This chain joins TRBV2 and TRBJ2-3; no reliable D call. V lost 7 bases, J lost 2 bases, and 4 bases lay in between. The germline gives CDR1 SNHLY, CDR2 FYNNEI. The CDR3 is made up of 11 amino acids. CDR3 bases: TGTGCCAGCATTACCACAGATACGCAGTATTTT. Its translation: CASITTDTQYF.

The sample holds one count of this clone. The rearrangement joins TRBV7-9 to TRBJ2-1; TRBD2 matches at 7 bases. This CDR3 is built from 14 residues. V gave up 9 bases and J gave up 7 bases; unmatched junction bases: 12. Germline V gives CDR1 SEHNR, CDR2 FQNEAQ (reference sequence). CDR3 loop: CASSGTIPGNEQFF. CDR3 sequence (DNA): TGTGCCAGTTCCGGGACTATACCCGGGAATGAGCAGTTCTTC.

This sequence joins TRBV9 and TRBJ1-2; D gene unclear. V shed 4 bases and J shed 4 bases, with 17 bases lying between them. This CDR3 is 15 amino acids long. CDR1 is SGDLS and CDR2 is YYNGEE in the germline V gene. CDR3: CASSKESASGYGYTF. The CDR3 bases are TGTGCCAGCAGCAAAGAGTCGGCCTCCGGCTATGGCTACACCTTC. Complete variable domain (other parts from reference TRBV9 and TRBJ1-2): DSGVTQTPKHLITATGQRVTLRCSPRSGDLSVYWYQQSLDQGLQFLIQYYNGEERAKGNILERFSAQQFPDLHSELNLSSLELGDSALYFCASSKESASGYGYTFGSGTRLTVV.

CDR3 DNA sequence: TGTGCCACCAGTGATTCTGGGTCTCACACTGAAGCTTTCTTT. Protein: CATSDSGSHTEAFF. The chain uses TRBV24-1 and TRBJ1-1; D remains unclear. The CDR3 contains 14 residues. Germline assignment: CDR1 KGHDR and CDR2 SFDVKD. Trimming removed 2 bases at V and 3 bases at J, with 9 bases between.

V and J are TRBV7-2 and TRBJ1-2; D not certain. This CDR3 spans 13 amino acids. The ends were cut back, 1 base at V and 6 bases at J, with 9 bases in the middle. In germline, CDR1 is SGHTA, CDR2 FQGNSA. The CDR3 region has the DNA TGTGCCAGCAGCTTAGTAGGGATGGATGGCTACACCTTC. Its protein is CASSLVGMDGYTF.

The V call is TRBV7-2, the J call TRBJ1-1; D is unclear. Germline values: CDR1 SGHTA, CDR2 FQGNSA. The CDR3 has 14 amino acids. The ends were cut back, 2 bases at V and 4 bases at J, with 11 bases in the middle. The CDR3 coding sequence is TGTGCCAGCAGCTTATCACGGGCCAGCACTGAAGCTTTCTTT. This codes for CASSLSRASTEAFF.

The chain uses TRBV6-4 and TRBJ2-6, with 12 nucleotides matching TRBD2. Germline CDR1 and CDR2: MRHNA and SNTAGT. The CDR3 consists of 21 residues. J gave up 0 bases and V 2 bases, and 11 bases lay outside the gene matches. The CDR3 bases are TGTGCCAGCAGTGACGGTGGGACTAGCGGGTCGCTAAGCTCTGGGGCCAACGTCCTGACTTTC. It codes for CASSDGGTSGSLSSGANVLTF.

The chain joins TRBV6-6 to TRBJ1-2; TRBD1 might be the D (6 bases). The germline V gene encodes CDR1 MNHNY and CDR2 SVGAGI (reference sequence). The CDR3 is 13 residues long. With 6 bases removed from V and 3 bases from J, the gap between germline ends came to 11 bases. The CDR3, as DNA: TGTGCCAGCAGGTGGACAGATTACTATGGCTACACCTTC. Its translation: CASRWTDYYGYTF.

This rearrangement joins TRBV7-2 to TRBJ1-5; TRBD1 matches 11 bases. The CDR3 spans 16 residues. V was pared by 4 bases and J by 3 bases, with 5 bases of the junction left unmatched. CDR1 is SGHTA, CDR2 FQGNSA, per germline. Here the CDR3 reads CASSSRTGGSNQPQHF. CDR3 DNA sequence: TGTGCCAGCAGCTCGCGGACAGGGGGCTCCAATCAGCCCCAGCATTTT.

The chain joins TRBV18 to TRBJ2-1, with 9 bases fitting TRBD2. The V gene end was trimmed by 2 bases and the J gene end by 7 bases; junction bases not matched to a gene: 6. Germline V gene sequence: CDR1 KGHSH, CDR2 LQKENI. CDR3 length: 15 residues. The CDR3 spells CASSPAGGARNEQFF. The CDR3 DNA sequence: TGTGCCAGCTCACCAGCGGGGGGGGCCAGGAATGAGCAGTTCTTC.

The rearrangement uses TRBV7-2 and TRBJ2-7; D gene ambiguous. V was shortened by 3 bases and J by 3 bases, with 9 bases between the two germline ends. The CDR3 sequence is 13 residues long. CDR1 is SGHTA, CDR2 FQGNSA, per germline. CDR3 in amino acids: CASSFWIHYEQYF. CDR3 in DNA: TGTGCCAGCAGCTTCTGGATTCACTACGAGCAGTACTTC.

The rearrangement joins TRBV18 to TRBJ1-5; tentative D call: TRBD1 (6 bases). CDR3 length equals 16 residues. The V gene's germline CDR1 is KGHSH and CDR2 LQKENI. V lost 3 bases, J lost 4 bases, and 16 bases lay in between. The CDR3 bases are TGTGCCAGCTCACCGCCCCAGGGGATCGGGAATCAGCCCCAGCATTTT. Its translation: CASSPPQGIGNQPQHF.

The chain employs TRBV13 and TRBJ2-7; D gene uncertain. The V end lost 5 bases, the J end lost 2 bases, and 13 bases lay between the germline ends. CDR1 PRHDT and CDR2 FYEKMQ come from the germline V gene (reference sequence). This CDR3 is 14 amino acids long. In nucleotides, the CDR3 is TGTGCCAGCAGCAACCGACACCTTACCTACGAGCAGTACTTC. Protein: CASSNRHLTYEQYF. The complete variable domain, with remaining parts taken from reference TRBV13 and TRBJ2-7, reads AAGVIQSPRHLIKEKRETATLKCYPIPRHDTVYWYQQGPGQDPQFLISFYEKMQSDKGSIPDRFSAQQFSDYHSELNMSSLELGDSALYFCASSNRHLTYEQYFGPGTRLTVT.

By frequency in the sample, this clone is medium-sized (0.01 to 0.1%). The chain combines TRBV2 with TRBJ1-5; no reliable D call. V lost 6 bases and J lost 3, with 9 bases in between. CDR1 and CDR2 from the germline V gene are SNHLY and FYNNEI. This CDR3 has 13 amino acids. DNA for the CDR3: TGTGCCAGCAGCGCTCAAGCCAATCAGCCCCAGCATTTT. This encodes CASSAQANQPQHF.

CDR3 sequence: CASSPSNQPQHF. The CDR3 DNA is TGTGCCAGCTCCCCCTCCAATCAGCCCCAGCATTTT. This sequence joins TRBV6-5 and TRBJ1-5; D uncertain. The germline V gene encodes CDR1 MNHEY and CDR2 SVGAGI. The length of the CDR3 is 12 residues. With 8 bases removed from V and 3 bases from J, the gap between germline ends came to 8 bases.

As DNA, the CDR3 is TGCGCCAGCAGCCAAGGGACTAGCGGACAAGATACGCAGTATTTT. Its protein is CASSQGTSGQDTQYF. The chain joins TRBV4-1 to TRBJ2-3, with TRBD2 identical over 10 bases. With V trimmed by 1 base and J by 5 bases, 3 bases remained unmatched. Germline CDR1 MGHRA, CDR2 YSYEKL. The CDR3 runs to 15 residues.

The genes are TRBV10-3 and TRBJ1-6; D gene uncertain. The CDR3 is 16 residues long. V lost 2 bases and J lost 9, with 17 bases in between. The germline V gene encodes CDR1 ENHRY and CDR2 SYGVKD. The CDR3 nucleotides are TGTGCCATCAGTGAGAACGGTATCCGTGGGCGTTCACCCCTCCACTTT. Translated, it gives CAISENGIRGRSPLHF.

V and J are TRBV3-1 (or the pseudogene TRBV3-2) and TRBJ2-7; D not resolved. The germline V gene has CDR1 LGHDT and CDR2 YNNKEL (reference sequence). CDR3 length: 21 residues. The V end was cut by 0 bases, the J end by 6 bases, with 33 bases between. The CDR3: CASSQDHQPDGFRPQLREQYF. The CDR3 DNA reads as TGTGCCAGCAGCCAAGACCACCAACCCGACGGATTCCGGCCCCAGCTTCGCGAGCAGTACTTC.

V usage is TRBV24-1 and J usage is TRBJ2-2; 7 nucleotides align to TRBD1. The CDR3 is 16 residues long. The V segment lost 3 bases and the J segment 0 bases; nucleotides outside the gene matches: 3. Germline CDR1 reads KGHDR; CDR2 reads SFDVKD. CDR3 bases: TGTGCCACCAGTGATCGGGACAGACCGAACACCGGGGAGCTGTTTTTT. This gives the protein CATSDRDRPNTGELFF.